A selection of T cell receptor beta chains follows, all from one sample in a study of tumor-infiltrating lymphocytes in primary liver carcinoma. TCRdb reprocessed the multiplex PCR reads via MiXCR and lists one record per CDR3 protein. This table holds approximately 330,000 distinct CDR3 sequences, less than 65% found once. Sequencing was performed on peripheral blood. The receptor source for this set is a man between 40 and 49 years old with primary liver carcinoma and hepatitis B virus infection. The CDR3 runs from the conserved cysteine through the conserved F or W. A D gene is named only where the DNA matches it firmly. Clone size is stated in some rows and not others, as once, few, many or a class when expanded.

size	length	D	J	V	DNA	CDR3
-	15	TRBD1	TRBJ2-5	TRBV11-2	TGTGCCAGCAGTTCGGGACAGGGAGTTCAAGATACCCAGTACTTC	CASSSGQGVQDTQYF
-	14	TRBD2	TRBJ2-5	TRBV6-1	TGTGTCAGAGCCATAGCGGGAGACTCACAGACCCAGTACTTC	CVRAIAGDSQTQYF
-	17	TRBD2	TRBJ2-1	TRBV6-6	TGTGCCAGCAGTTACGGGGGGGAACGAGCAGAGTACGATGAGCAGTTCTTC	CASSYGGERAEYDEQFF
-	14	-	TRBJ2-3	TRBV6-2/TRBV6-3	TGTGCCGGCAGTTCGCCCCGGGACTCCGAAGCGCAGTATTTT	CAGSSPRDSEAQYF
-	12	-	TRBJ2-7	TRBV28	TGTGCCAGTAGTTACGGGACCTACGAGCAGTACTTC	CASSYGTYEQYF
-	17	TRBD2	TRBJ2-5	TRBV28	TGTGCCAGCAGCGGTCCGGGACTAGGAGATAGAGGAGAGACCCAGTACTTC	CASSGPGLGDRGETQYF
many	15	TRBD1	TRBJ2-7	TRBV4-2	TGTGCCAGCAGCCAAGGACAGGGGGTTTCCTACGAGCAGTACTTC	CASSQGQGVSYEQYF
-	16	TRBD2	TRBJ2-3	TRBV5-4	TGTGCCAGCAGCAAGTCTAGCGGGAGGGCCGCAGATACGCAGTATTTT	CASSKSSGRAADTQYF
-	15	-	TRBJ2-3	TRBV11-2	TGTGCCGGCAGCTTAGAATGGCAGATCTCAGATACGCAGTATTTT	CAGSLEWQISDTQYF
once	14	TRBD2	TRBJ2-1	TRBV6-2/TRBV6-3	TGTGCCAGCAAGACTAGCGGGAGCTTAAATGAGCACTTCTTC	CASKTSGSLNEHFF
-	16	TRBD1	TRBJ2-5	TRBV23-1	TGCGCCAGCAGTCAATCTTGGAGACAGGGAACAGAGACCCAGTACTTC	CASSQSWRQGTETQYF
few	14	TRBD1	TRBJ1-4	TRBV5-8	TGTGCCAGTATCGAAAGACAGGGTCGGGAAAAACTGTTTTTT	CASIERQGREKLFF
once	15	-	TRBJ1-6	TRBV28	TGTGCCAGCCGAGCCACAGGGCAGGATAATTCACCCCTCCACTTT	CASRATGQDNSPLHF
-	15	-	TRBJ2-3	TRBV11-2	TGTGCCAGCAACTTGGGCGGGAGTGGGACATATACGCAGTATTTT	CASNLGGSGTYTQYF
many	16	-	TRBJ2-1	TRBV14	TGTGCCAGCAGCCAAGTCCCGGGAGTTCGCACAGATGAGCAGTTCTTC	CASSQVPGVRTDEQFF
-	16	-	TRBJ2-3	TRBV10-1	TGCGCCAGCAGTGAGTCGGTGGGGGGTGTCACAGATACGCAGTATTTT	CASSESVGGVTDTQYF
-	16	-	TRBJ2-2	TRBV11-3	TGTGGCAGCAGCTTAATCGGGACCACGAACACCTGGGAGCTGTTTTTT	CGSSLIGTTNTWELFF
-	19	TRBD2	TRBJ2-7	TRBV11-1	TGTGCCAGCAGCTTTACCTTTTATGCTAGTGGGAGGGCCGGGGACGAGCAGTACTTC	CASSFTFYASGRAGDEQYF
few	14	-	TRBJ2-3	TRBV29-1	TGCAGCGTTGAACGGCGGGAAAGCACAGACACGCAGTGTTTT	CSVERRESTDTQCF
few	15	TRBD1	TRBJ1-6	TRBV4-1	TGCGCCAGCAGCCAAGCCGACAGGGTGGGTTCACCCCTCCACTTT	CASSQADRVGSPLHF
-	16	-	TRBJ2-1	TRBV4-1	TGCGCCAGCAGCCAACGGATCAGTAGCCCCTACTATGAGCAGTTCTTC	CASSQRISSPYYEQFF
-	11	-	TRBJ1-1	TRBV7-2	TGTGCCAGCCTCGGGAACACTGAAGCTTTCTTT	CASLGNTEAFF
once	17	-	TRBJ1-3	TRBV5-5	TGTGCCAGCAGCTCCAGACGGGGCGTCTACTCTGGAAACACCATATATTTT	CASSSRRGVYSGNTIYF
many	14	-	TRBJ2-7	TRBV11-2	TGTGCCAGCAGCCCCCAGAGGCTTTACTACGAGCAGTACTTC	CASSPQRLYYEQYF
-	16	TRBD1	TRBJ2-3	TRBV5-1	TGCGCCAGCAACTACAGGGGGCGCCCGAGCACAGATACGCAGTATTTT	CASNYRGRPSTDTQYF
-	14	-	TRBJ2-1	TRBV14	TGTGCCAGCATCCTATGGGGGTCTCACAATGAGCAGTTCTTC	CASILWGSHNEQFF
-	15	-	TRBJ2-1	TRBV11-2	TGTGCCAGCAGCTTGGTGGAATCACCTTACAATGAGCAGTTCTTC	CASSLVESPYNEQFF
-	19	TRBD1	TRBJ2-6	TRBV7-9	TGTGCCAGTAGTCTCCTGACAGGGGGCATGGGGTCTGGGGCCAACGTCCTGACTTTC	CASSLLTGGMGSGANVLTF
once	13	-	TRBJ2-2	TRBV5-1	TGCACCAGCAGCTTGGAAGGGTCCGGGGAGCTGTTTTTT	CTSSLEGSGELFF
many	15	-	TRBJ1-3	TRBV6-6	TGTGCCAGCAGTCAGACCGCTGGCTCTGGAAACACCATATATTTT	CASSQTAGSGNTIYF
-	15	-	TRBJ1-2	TRBV5-1	TGCGCCAGCAGCTTGGCGTGTTTCGCCGGGTATGGCTACACCTTC	CASSLACFAGYGYTF
many	13	-	TRBJ1-1	TRBV6-5	TGTGCCAGCCGTGACAGGATGAACACTGAAGCTTTCTTT	CASRDRMNTEAFF
-	15	-	TRBJ2-2	TRBV4-2	TGTGCCAGCAGCCAAGATAGGGGATACTCCGTGGAGCTGTTTTTT	CASSQDRGYSVELFF
many	12	-	TRBJ2-5	TRBV11-1	TGTGCCAGCAGCAGGACCCAAGAGACCCAGTACTTC	CASSRTQETQYF
-	14	-	TRBJ2-7	TRBV12-3/TRBV12-4	TGTGCCAGCAGTTTATCGTACTCCTCTTACGAGCAGTACTTC	CASSLSYSSYEQYF
-	19	TRBD2	TRBJ2-2	TRBV5-1	TGCGCCAGCAGCAGTCCGGGACTAGCGGGAGGAAGCTTCGCCGGGGAGCTGTTTTTT	CASSSPGLAGGSFAGELFF
once	15	-	TRBJ2-7	TRBV28	TGTGCCAGCAGTCCACGTGCCATTACCTCCTACGAGCAGTACTTC	CASSPRAITSYEQYF
-	15	-	TRBJ1-5	TRBV6-6	TGTGCCAGCAGTTACGGGGGCCGGAGCAATCAGCCCCAGCATTTT	CASSYGGRSNQPQHF
-	14	-	TRBJ2-3	TRBV12-3/TRBV12-4	TGTGCCAGCAGTTTAGATCGCCCCACAGATATGCACTATTTT	CASSLDRPTDMHYF
-	15	-	TRBJ1-5	TRBV4-1	TGCGCCAGCAGCCAACCCGACTCGGGCAATCAGTCCCAGCATTTT	CASSQPDSGNQSQHF
many	14	-	TRBJ2-5	TRBV11-1	TGTGCCAGCAGCACCCAGGGAACGGGAGAGACCCAGTACTTC	CASSTQGTGETQYF
-	15	TRBD2	TRBJ2-7	TRBV29-1	TGCAGCGCCCTGGGACTAGTGAATAGCCCCTACGAGCAGTACTTC	CSALGLVNSPYEQYF
-	12	-	TRBJ1-1	TRBV29-1	TGCAGCGGGATCGGTAAAAACACTGAAGCTTTCTTT	CSGIGKNTEAFF
-	16	TRBD2	TRBJ2-7	TRBV14	TGTGCCAGCAGCCAAGTACCCAGACTAGCGGACTACGAGCAGTACTTC	CASSQVPRLADYEQYF
-	17	-	TRBJ2-2	TRBV28	TGTGCCAGCAGTTTTGGCCCGGACGAGGAATTCACCGGGGAGCTGTTTTTT	CASSFGPDEEFTGELFF
-	15	-	TRBJ2-1	TRBV12-3/TRBV12-4	TGTGCCAACAGTTCGGTTCAGCGGGCGAACAATGAGCAGTTCTTC	CANSSVQRANNEQFF
-	12	-	TRBJ2-5	TRBV7-9	TGTGCCAGCAGCATCGGAAAAGAGACCCAGTACTTC	CASSIGKETQYF
once	16	TRBD1	TRBJ1-2	TRBV6-5	TGTGCCAGCAGTTACTCTGGGACAGGAGCTAACCATGGCTACACCTTC	CASSYSGTGANHGYTF
many	15	TRBD1	TRBJ1-4	TRBV4-1	TGCGCCAGCAGCCAGATACAGGGGGCGAATGAAAAACTGTTTTTT	CASSQIQGANEKLFF
-	14	TRBD2	TRBJ2-7	TRBV29-1	TGCAGCGTAGTTTTTGGACGGGGGGCCTACGAGCAGTACTTC	CSVVFGRGAYEQYF
few	13	-	TRBJ2-7	TRBV7-9	TGTGCTAGCAGCTTACTGACAGCCTACGAGCAGTACTTC	CASSLLTAYEQYF
-	16	-	TRBJ1-5	TRBV11-2	TGTGCCAGCACCTTAGGTGCTTCCCATAGCAATCAGTCCCAACATTTT	CASTLGASHSNQSQHF
-	15	TRBD2	TRBJ2-2	TRBV11-2	TGTGTCAGCAGCTTAGTTCTAGCGGGAGCCGGGGAGCTGTTTTTT	CVSSLVLAGAGELFF
-	14	-	TRBJ1-5	TRBV6-5	TGTGCCGGCAGTTCAGGACAAGGCAATCAGCCCCAGCATTTT	CAGSSGQGNQPQHF
-	13	-	TRBJ2-7	TRBV10-1	TGCGGCAGCAGTGTACGGATCCAGGACGAGCAGTACTTC	CGSSVRIQDEQYF
once	15	TRBD2	TRBJ2-5	TRBV6-1	TGTGCCAGCAGCCTTAACATAGCGGGAGTAGAGACCCAGTACTTC	CASSLNIAGVETQYF
many	13	-	TRBJ1-4	TRBV11-2	TGTGCCAGCAGCTTAGATCCTAGAGAAAAACTGTTTTTT	CASSLDPREKLFF